Listed below are T cell receptor beta chains from one sample, sequenced in a study of T cells after yellow fever vaccination. TCRdb re-called the 5' RACE reads through MiXCR, storing one row per CDR3 protein. The sample has more than 350,000 distinct CDR3 sequences; 11% are singletons. The specimen comprised PBMCs, sampled on the day of the first yellow fever vaccination. The source is a man between 18 and 29 years old who received the YFV17D yellow fever vaccine. Both conserved end residues are part of each CDR3. D genes are given only for firm matches. Expanded clones are given a class, and other clones once, few, many or no size at all.

d_call	v_call	cdr3_length	j_call	clone_size	cdr3_nt	cdr3_aa
-	TRBV28	13	TRBJ2-2	many	TGTGCCAGCAGTTCCCTAATGCCCGGGGAGCTGTTTTTT	CASSSLMPGELFF
-	TRBV20-1	15	TRBJ2-5	-	TGCAGTGCTAGAGTGCTAGCAAGGGTGGGGGAGACCCAGTACTTC	CSARVLARVGETQYF
-	TRBV6-5	14	TRBJ2-7	many	TGTGCCATAGGTAGTTTTTTTCGAACCTACGAGCAGTACTTC	CAIGSFFRTYEQYF
-	TRBV6-2/TRBV6-3	16	TRBJ2-3	few	TGTGCCAGCAGTTACTCGGTCCAGGACCTCACAGATACGCAGTATTTT	CASSYSVQDLTDTQYF
TRBD1	TRBV7-9	16	TRBJ2-4	-	TGTGCCAGCAGCTCCCGGGACAGGGTAACCAAAAACATTCAGTACTTC	CASSSRDRVTKNIQYF
-	TRBV7-9	13	TRBJ2-2	few	TGTGCCAGCACCTCCCAGGGTCACGGGGAGCTGTTTTTT	CASTSQGHGELFF
-	TRBV3-1	14	TRBJ1-6	-	TGTGCCAGCAGCCCTGACAGCGCCGGGGCACCCCTCCACTTT	CASSPDSAGAPLHF
TRBD2	TRBV20-1	12	TRBJ2-1	-	TGTAAACTAGCGGGGGAACCCAATGAGCAGTTCTTC	CKLAGEPNEQFF
TRBD2	TRBV4-3	14	TRBJ2-2	few	TGCGCCAGCAGCCCAGGACTAGCGATCGGGGAGCTGTTTTTT	CASSPGLAIGELFF
-	TRBV7-9	12	TRBJ1-2	-	TGTGCCAGCAGCTTAGCCGCCAATGGCTACACCTTC	CASSLAANGYTF
TRBD1	TRBV10-3	15	TRBJ2-1	few	TGTGCCATCAGGGGGGGGGGACAGGGGTTCAATGAGCAGTTCTTC	CAIRGGGQGFNEQFF